Following are 17 T cell receptor beta chains from one sample sequenced in a study of shared clonotypes between healthy human individuals. Naive CD8 cells, CD45RO-negative and positively selected for CCR7, excluded terminally differentiated effector memory CD45RA+ cells. Sequencing was performed with immunoSEQ multiplex PCR; in TCRdb, only in-frame clones are kept and a portion is missing. The data hold approximately 2,000,000 clones, with around 95% observed a single time. What was sequenced was naive CD8+ T cells from PBMCs. The origin of the receptors is a man aged 18 to 29 in good health. Some clones in this sample may be carry-over from other donors' samples.

This sequence joins TRBV13 and TRBJ2-7, with 7 positions matching TRBD2. CDR1 and CDR2 (germline): PRHDT, FYEKMQ (reference sequence). CDR3 size: 13 residues. With V trimmed by 5 bases and J by 2 bases, 3 bases remained unmatched. The CDR3 reads CASSPSGAYEQYF. The CDR3 DNA is TGTGCCAGCAGCCCTAGCGGAGCCTACGAGCAGTACTTC. Drawing the rest from reference TRBV13 and TRBJ2-7, the complete variable domain is AAGVIQSPRHLIKEKRETATLKCYPIPRHDTVYWYQQGPGQDPQFLISFYEKMQSDKGSIPDRFSAQQFSDYHSELNMSSLELGDSALYFCASSPSGAYEQYFGPGTRLTVT.

The chain links TRBV28 to TRBJ2-2; 7 positions match TRBD1. Unmatched junction bases numbered 17, after V lost 0 bases and J lost 4 bases. Per germline, CDR1 MDHEN and CDR2 SYDVKM. The CDR3 has 20 residues. The CDR3 here is CASSLWGLTGKTGVTGELFF. In DNA, the CDR3 is TGTGCCAGCAGTTTATGGGGGCTAACCGGTAAAACAGGGGTCACCGGGGAGCTGTTTTTT.

This clone was detected a few times. The chain links TRBV30 to TRBJ2-7; D is unclear. Trimming left V 3 bases short and J 3 bases short, with 6 bases between. CDR3 length: 11 amino acids. Germline CDR1 GTSNPN, CDR2 SVGIG (reference sequence). The CDR3 reads CAWRKGYEQYF. The DNA for the CDR3 is TGTGCCTGGAGGAAAGGCTACGAGCAGTACTTC.

V and J are TRBV11-2 and TRBJ2-2, with D possibly TRBD2 on 6 matching bases. The CDR3 extends over 14 amino acids. Looked up from germline, CDR1 is SGHAT and CDR2 is FQNNGV. The ends were cut back, 1 base at V and 5 bases at J, with 8 bases in the middle. CDR3 amino acids: CASSLGGITGELFF. CDR3 bases: TGTGCCAGCAGCTTAGGCGGGATTACCGGGGAGCTGTTTTTT.

The chain recombines TRBV27 with TRBJ2-3, with 11 bases identical to TRBD2. V gave up 5 bases and J gave up 4 bases; unmatched junction bases: 8. Per germline, CDR1 MNHEY and CDR2 SMNVEV (reference sequence). The CDR3 loop spans 16 amino acids. The CDR3 coding sequence is TGTGCCAGCAGTACTACTAGCGGGAGAACGGCAGATACGCAGTATTTT. Translation: CASSTTSGRTADTQYF.

The rearrangement uses TRBV9 and TRBJ2-7; a possible D gene is TRBD1 (8 bases). The CDR3 runs to 16 residues. Germline lookup yields CDR1 SGDLS and CDR2 YYNGEE. Trimming shortened V by 0 bases and J by 6 bases, and 19 bases separated the two germline ends. In DNA, the CDR3 is TGTGCCAGCAGCGTAGCAGGGAGCGGGACAGGCTCCGAGCAGTACTTC. Amino acids: CASSVAGSGTGSEQYF.

V gene TRBV18 combines with J gene TRBJ2-7; D possibly corresponds to TRBD2 (5 bases). The CDR3 contains 14 residues. CDR1 KGHSH and CDR2 LQKENI come from the germline V gene. The V gene lost 2 bases and the J gene lost 2 bases, with 10 bases spanning the gap. The chain's CDR3 is CASSPKRWAYEQYF. CDR3 nucleotide sequence: TGTGCCAGCTCACCAAAGCGGTGGGCCTACGAGCAGTACTTC.

This chain uses TRBV23-1 with TRBJ1-5, with 7 bases identical to TRBD1. TRBV23-1 is annotated as an ORF whose role is uncertain. The CDR3 runs 15 residues. The V and J ends lost 6 bases and 2 bases, in that order; junction bases with no gene match: 7. CDR3 sequence: CASRTGTSGNQPQHF. The CDR3 nucleotides are TGCGCCAGCAGGACAGGGACCTCTGGCAATCAGCCCCAGCATTTT.

The V gene is TRBV11-1, the J gene TRBJ2-7; possibly TRBD1 or TRBD2 for D (5 bases each). The CDR3 covers 15 residues. V gave up 1 base and J gave up 4 bases, with 14 bases separating them. Germline V gene data show CDR1 as SGHAT and CDR2 as FQDESV (reference sequence). CDR3 DNA sequence: TGTGCCAGCAGCTTAGTTGCCGGGACGAATTACGAGCAGTACTTC. This sequence encodes CASSLVAGTNYEQYF.

The chain is built from TRBV27 and TRBJ2-1; D ambiguous. The CDR3 has 14 amino acids. V was pared by 2 bases and J by 4 bases, with 9 bases between. Germline CDR1 MNHEY, CDR2 SMNVEV (reference sequence). In DNA form, the CDR3 reads TGTGCCAGCAGTTTAGGGAATCCGTACAATGAGCAGTTCTTC. Translated, it gives CASSLGNPYNEQFF.

This chain joins TRBV5-1 and TRBJ1-4; D is ambiguous. V lost 5 bases, J lost 0 bases, and 8 bases lay in between. This CDR3 spans 14 amino acids. Germline-derived CDR1 and CDR2 are SGHRS and YFSETQ. In DNA, the CDR3 is TGCGCCAGCAGGGGATGGGCAACTAATGAAAAACTGTTTTTT. Translating it yields CASRGWATNEKLFF. The complete variable domain, with remaining parts taken from reference TRBV5-1 and TRBJ1-4, reads KAGVTQTPRYLIKTRGQQVTLSCSPISGHRSVSWYQQTPGQGLQFLFEYFSETQRNKGNFPGRFSGRQFSNSRSEMNVSTLELGDSALYLCASRGWATNEKLFFGSGTQLSVL.

V usage is TRBV4-1 and J usage is TRBJ1-1; no clear D gene. Germline V gene sequence: CDR1 MGHRA, CDR2 YSYEKL. The CDR3 contains 14 residues. Trimming cost V 4 bases and J 8 bases, with 17 bases left between them. The CDR3 DNA is TGCGCCAGCAGCCCGAGGGTCATAGAACAGGAAGCTTTCTTT. It encodes CASSPRVIEQEAFF.

This clone was seen only once. The rearrangement uses TRBV5-8 and TRBJ1-2, with D unclear. With 1 base removed from V and 4 bases from J, the gap between germline ends came to 11 bases. CDR1 and CDR2 from the germline V gene are SGHTS and YDEGEE. This CDR3 spans 14 amino acids. For the CDR3, the DNA is TGTGCCAGCAGCTTGAGAGGTTTGAGCTATGGCTACACCTTC. Translating gives CASSLRGLSYGYTF.

As for this clone: Other DNA sequences within the sample encode an identical CDR3. V is TRBV27 and J is TRBJ2-7; D may match TRBD1 or TRBD2 (5 bases each). The CDR3 is 16 residues long. Trimming removed 1 base at V and 2 bases at J, with 15 bases between. Germline-derived CDR1 and CDR2 are MNHEY and SMNVEV (reference sequence). For the CDR3, the DNA is TGTGCCAGCAGTTTATTAACTGGGCAGGGACCCTACGAGCAGTACTTC. It encodes CASSLLTGQGPYEQYF.

This clone appeared a few times. Other DNA sequences of this sample code for an identical CDR3. Written as DNA, the CDR3 is TGTGCCAGCAGTTTGAGCAGGGGCAATGAGCAGTTCTTC. Its translation: CASSLSRGNEQFF. The chain uses TRBV27 and TRBJ2-1; possible D gene TRBD1, 6 bases. This CDR3 contains 13 residues. V was pared by 3 bases and J by 6 bases, with 9 bases between. The germline gives CDR1 MNHEY, CDR2 SMNVEV (reference sequence).

This clone was picked up one time. The V gene is TRBV6-4, the J gene TRBJ1-5, with D unresolved. CDR1 MRHNA and CDR2 SNTAGT come from the germline V gene. V lost 2 bases and J 3 bases, leaving 11 bases between the germline ends. The CDR3 spans 15 residues. DNA of the CDR3: TGTGCCAGCAGTGACGGATTCAGATACAATCAGCCCCAGCATTTT. Translating it yields CASSDGFRYNQPQHF.

The V gene is TRBV6-1, the J gene TRBJ2-5; D is uncertain. Near its end, the DNA agrees better with TRBJ2-7, so the J call may be wrong. Germline V gives CDR1 MNHNS, CDR2 SASEGT. The CDR3 consists of 11 residues. The CDR3 loop is CASSETYEQYF. CDR3 bases: TGTGCCAGCAGTGAAACCTACGAGCAGTACTTC.